The next 18 T cell receptor beta chains were all read from a single sample in a study of CD8 T cells in ankylosing spondylitis. TCRdb reprocessed the 5' RACE reads with MiXCR, giving one entry per CDR3 protein. The data show 450,000 or so distinct CDR3 sequences, roughly a quarter seen once. These receptors' targets are unknown. Study-level points and caveats: Several highly homologous variants made up a TCR beta motif, and this motif appeared characteristic of ankylosing spondylitis blood.

The sample consisted of blood, either unsorted or a sorted T cell fraction (not recorded which). These receptors were collected from a male donor with ankylosing spondylitis.

This chain links TRBV3-1 with TRBJ2-3, with 7 bases matching TRBD2. Germline trimming cut 1 base from V and 1 base from J; bases unmatched to any gene: 2. The CDR3 is 15 amino acids. CDR1 LGHDT and CDR2 YNNKEL come from the germline V gene (reference sequence). CDR3: CASSQVLAGTDTQYF. DNA for the CDR3: TGTGCCAGCAGCCAAGTTCTAGCGGGCACAGATACGCAGTATTTT.

The gene calls are TRBV20-1 and TRBJ2-7; D gene uncertain. The CDR3 consists of 15 residues. Germline assignment: CDR1 DFQATT and CDR2 SNEGSKA (reference sequence). The V end lost 2 bases, the J end lost 0 bases, and 14 bases lay between the germline ends. The CDR3 DNA reads as TGCAGTGCTAGATCCGCCGGCTTCAGCTCCTACGAGCAGTACTTC. It codes for CSARSAGFSSYEQYF.

This chain uses TRBV6-1 with TRBJ2-7; D might be TRBD1 (6 bases). This CDR3 contains 16 residues. The ends were cut back, 6 bases at V and 2 bases at J, with 20 bases in the middle. Looked up from germline, CDR1 is MNHNS and CDR2 is SASEGT. CDR3 in DNA: TGTGCCAGCAGCCCCCCTCTGTCGGCAGGGGCCTACGAGCAGTACTTC. This gives the protein CASSPPLSAGAYEQYF.

This clonotype was recorded a few times. The chain joins TRBV12-3 or TRBV12-4 to TRBJ2-5; 9 bases match TRBD2. V dropped 6 bases and J dropped 4; count of bases not matched to a gene: 6. This CDR3 has 14 amino acids. The CDR3 reads CASRPSGNGETQYF. DNA for the CDR3: TGTGCCAGCAGGCCTAGCGGGAATGGAGAGACCCAGTACTTC.

The genes are TRBV5-1 and TRBJ2-1; no clear D gene. With 4 bases removed from V and 0 bases from J, the gap between germline ends came to 11 bases. Germline V CDR1 and CDR2: SGHRS, YFSETQ. This CDR3 has 15 amino acids. Here the CDR3 reads CASSPDKSSYNEQFF. CDR3 bases: TGCGCCAGCAGCCCAGACAAGAGCTCCTACAATGAGCAGTTCTTC. Based on the CDR3 plus reference TRBV5-1 and TRBJ2-1, the full variable domain is KAGVTQTPRYLIKTRGQQVTLSCSPISGHRSVSWYQQTPGQGLQFLFEYFSETQRNKGNFPGRFSGRQFSNSRSEMNVSTLELGDSALYLCASSPDKSSYNEQFFGPGTRLTVL.

V is TRBV11-1 and J is TRBJ2-2; no definite D call. Between the trimmed V and J ends, which lost 4 bases and 1 base, there was a span of 19 bases. The CDR3 length is 18 residues. Germline CDR1 is SGHAT and CDR2 is FQDESV (reference sequence). CDR3 DNA: TGTGCCAGCAGCTCGTTGTCCTGGGTGCCCTTGAACACCGGGGAGCTGTTTTTT. Its translation is CASSSLSWVPLNTGELFF.

The chain recombines TRBV29-1 with TRBJ2-3; D is tentatively TRBD1 or TRBD2 (5 bases each). Trimming removed 5 bases at V and 4 bases at J, with 16 bases between. Germline CDR1 is SQVTM and CDR2 is ANQGSEA. The CDR3 is 14 residues long. CDR3 sequence reads: CSVRGIEGSDTQYF. Written as DNA, the CDR3 is TGCAGCGTTCGAGGGATCGAGGGGTCAGATACGCAGTATTTT.

The sample holds a few counts of this clonotype. The chain employs TRBV3-1 and TRBJ2-1, with 10 bases aligning to TRBD2. V lost 3 bases and J lost 8; bases outside the gene matches: 10. CDR1 LGHDT and CDR2 YNNKEL come from the germline V gene (reference sequence). The CDR3 spans 16 residues. Here the CDR3 DNA reads TGTGCCAGCAGCCAGTACTCTAGCGGGAGTCGGGATGAGCAGTTCTTC. Its translation: CASSQYSSGSRDEQFF.

The chain has TRBV20-1 and TRBJ2-1; D remains ambiguous. V was clipped by 3 bases and J by 7 bases, with 16 bases between them. Per the germline V gene, CDR1 is DFQATT and CDR2 is SNEGSKA (reference sequence). The CDR3 is 14 residues long. The CDR3 nucleotides are TGCAGTGCTAGTCTCGCGGCAGAAAAAAATGAGCAGTTCTTC. This codes for CSASLAAEKNEQFF.

This clonotype was seen only a few times. This chain links TRBV21-1 with TRBJ2-7; the table's D gene call, TRBD1, was not cross checked with the DNA. TRBV21-1 is classified as a pseudogene. The CDR3 extends over 12 amino acids. The CDR3 reads CASIPRPLEQYV. CDR3 in DNA: TGTGCCAGCATCCCCCGGCCCCTCGAGCAGTACGTC.

The chain couples TRBV20-1 to TRBJ2-1; 11 bases align to TRBD2. This CDR3 has 15 residues. The ends lost 5 bases at V and 6 bases at J; junction bases unmatched: 9. Germline V lookup: CDR1 DFQATT, CDR2 SNEGSKA (reference sequence). CDR3 coding DNA: TGCAGTGCTGCTCCACTAGCGGGAGTTGGCAATGAGCAGTTCTTC. It codes for CSAAPLAGVGNEQFF.

There are many counts of this clonotype. V gene TRBV20-1 combines with J gene TRBJ2-6; tentatively, D is TRBD1 or TRBD2 (6 bases each). The length of the CDR3 is 15 residues. V was cut by 3 bases and J by 3 bases, with 12 bases left in between. Germline values: CDR1 DFQATT, CDR2 SNEGSKA (reference sequence). The CDR3 loop is CSASRGRDGANVLTF. The CDR3 DNA reads TGCAGTGCTAGCCGGGGGCGGGATGGGGCCAACGTCCTGACTTTC.

Only a few counts were recorded for this clonotype. This chain connects TRBV18 to TRBJ1-1; a possible D gene is TRBD1 (6 bases). The CDR3 is made up of 15 amino acids. Deletions cut 0 bases from V and 3 bases from J, with 11 bases between. From germline, CDR1 is KGHSH and CDR2 LQKENI. The CDR3 DNA is TGTGCCAGCTCACCACCGGCAGGGGCGGACACTGAAGCTTTCTTT. This sequence encodes CASSPPAGADTEAFF.

This chain uses TRBV7-2 with TRBJ2-3; D is unclear. CDR3 length: 13 amino acids. Germline V gives CDR1 SGHTA, CDR2 FQGNSA. V was trimmed by 3 bases and J by 8 bases, leaving 12 bases between them. DNA for the CDR3: TGTGCCAGCAGCTTTGCATTAGCCGGTACGCAGTATTTT. Its protein is CASSFALAGTQYF.

The chain has TRBV2 and TRBJ1-1; perhaps TRBD1 as D (6 bases). V dropped 5 bases and J dropped 4 bases, with 14 bases sitting between them. The CDR3 has 14 amino acids. Germline values: CDR1 SNHLY, CDR2 FYNNEI. In DNA form, the CDR3 reads TGTGCCAGCAGTAAAAGGACAGTGGGCACTGAAGCTTTCTTT. This sequence encodes CASSKRTVGTEAFF.

V gene TRBV15 combines with J gene TRBJ2-2; 9 positions match TRBD1. The CDR3 extends over 18 amino acids. The germline CDR1 and CDR2 sequences are LNHNV and YYDKDF (reference sequence). V lost 3 bases and J lost 2; bases outside the gene matches: 10. The CDR3 loop is CATSSPGQGAPNTGELFF. In DNA form, the CDR3 reads TGTGCCACCAGCAGTCCGGGACAGGGAGCTCCAAACACCGGGGAGCTGTTTTTT. The full variable domain, its missing parts supplied by reference TRBV15 and TRBJ2-2, is DAMVIQNPRYQVTQFGKPVTLSCSQTLNHNVMYWYQQKSSQAPKLLFHYYDKDFNNEADTPDNFQSRRPNTSFCFLDIRSPGLGDTAMYLCATSSPGQGAPNTGELFFGEGSRLTVL.

The genes are TRBV24-1 and TRBJ2-3, with 7 nucleotides matching TRBD1. Germline V gives CDR1 KGHDR, CDR2 SFDVKD. The junction had 15 bases not matched to a gene; V was cut back by 0 bases and J by 7 bases. The CDR3 consists of 18 residues. CDR3 amino acids: CATSDLPGTGDISNTQYF. CDR3 in DNA: TGTGCCACCAGTGATTTGCCGGGAACAGGGGATATTTCAAATACGCAGTATTTT.

This clonotype has a count of ten or more. The chain is built from TRBV12-3 or TRBV12-4 and TRBJ2-3; D is uncertain. The CDR3 length is 13 residues. Trimming cost V 6 bases and J 8 bases, with 15 bases left between them. In nucleotides, the CDR3 is TGTGCCAGCAGCTCTGGAGCGTACGGTACGCAGTATTTT. This sequence encodes CASSSGAYGTQYF.